This TCR beta chain came from a study of T cell repertoires in cytomegalovirus infection. Whole-study results and caveats: Carriers of CMV and the relevant HLA type were discriminated by public TCR beta frequency.

TCRdb re-analysed the reads in MiXCR, keeping a single row per CDR3 protein. This sample has approximately 500,000 distinct CDR3 sequences; around a quarter occur once, and the top ten carry roughly an eighth. This clonotype has ten or more counts. Its antigen is unknown. Sample: PBMCs. This TCR was recovered from a human donor in good health (CMV status not recorded). Some clones in this sample may be carry-over from other donors' samples.

The CDR3 DNA is TGTGCCAGCAGCTTAGCAGGGGTCGCTGAAGCTTTCTTT. This codes for CASSLAGVAEAFF. This chain uses TRBV11-2 with TRBJ1-1, with D possibly being TRBD1 (6 bases). This CDR3 spans 13 amino acids. Looked up from germline, CDR1 is SGHAT and CDR2 is FQNNGV. Trimming cost V 1 base and J 6 bases, with 9 bases left between them.